These 7 T cell receptor beta chains came from one sample sequenced in a study of PD-L1 blockade in urothelial cancer. Profiled with immunoSEQ multiplex PCR; TCRdb holds only in-frame clones, not every one. The profile shows about 100,000 clones, approximately 91% of them singletons. The starting material was PBMCs, obtained around atezolizumab (anti-PD-L1) treatment. These receptors came from an elderly woman with urothelial cancer.

The chain joins TRBV7-9 to TRBJ2-5, with TRBD2 identical over 8 bases. V lost 7 bases and J lost 5; bases outside the gene matches: 9. The CDR3 contains 14 residues. The V gene's germline CDR1 is SEHNR and CDR2 FQNEAQ (reference sequence). The CDR3 reads CASMRRERGETQYF. In DNA form, the CDR3 reads TGTGCCAGCATGAGGCGGGAGCGGGGGGAGACCCAGTACTTC. The entire variable domain, with the rest obtained from reference TRBV7-9 and TRBJ2-5, is as follows: DTGVSQNPRHKITKRGQNVTFRCDPISEHNRLYWYRQTLGQGPEFLTYFQNEAQLEKSRLLSDRFSAERPKGSFSTLEIQRTEQGDSAMYLCASMRRERGETQYFGPGTRLLVL.

The J gene is TRBJ2-1, the V gene TRBV25-1, with D uncertain. V was cut by 4 bases and J by 2 bases, with 12 bases left in between. The germline gives CDR1 MGHDK, CDR2 SYGVNS. The CDR3 loop spans 15 amino acids. CDR3 residues: CASSARLATYNEQFF. CDR3 sequence (DNA): TGTGCCAGCAGTGCAAGACTTGCGACCTACAATGAGCAGTTCTTC. Variable domain in full (rest from reference TRBV25-1 and TRBJ2-1): EADIYQTPRYLVIGTGKKITLECSQTMGHDKMYWYQQDPGMELHLIHYSYGVNSTEKGDLSSESTVSRIRTEHFPLTLESARPSHTSQYLCASSARLATYNEQFFGPGTRLTVL.

The V and J genes are TRBV7-2 and TRBJ1-5; D ambiguous. The V and J ends lost 3 bases and 2 bases respectively, with 17 bases between them. This CDR3 is 17 amino acids long. The germline V gene has CDR1 SGHTA and CDR2 FQGNSA. CDR3 bases: TGTGCCAGCAGCTTTGGTCCCAGCGGGGTCGGCAATCAGCCCCAGCATTTT. Its protein is CASSFGPSGVGNQPQHF.

The chain couples TRBV25-1 to TRBJ2-1; 8 bases line up with TRBD2. Germline CDR1 MGHDK, CDR2 SYGVNS. This CDR3 region has 17 residues. With 2 bases clipped from V and 6 bases from J, the junction kept 12 bases outside the gene matches. The CDR3, as DNA: TGTGCCAGCAGTGAACGCGGGGGGCCCCCGGGGGGCAATGAGCAGTTCTTC. This encodes CASSERGGPPGGNEQFF.

This clone has a handful of counts. The chain recombines TRBV6-1 with TRBJ2-2; D not resolved. V dropped 0 bases and J dropped 0 bases, with 11 bases sitting between them. The V gene's germline CDR1 is MNHNS and CDR2 SASEGT. The CDR3 length is 17 residues. The CDR3 nucleotides read TGTGCCAGCAGTGAAGCGCGAGGATCCGCGAACACCGGGGAGCTGTTTTTT. Translation: CASSEARGSANTGELFF.

This clone has a single count. The rearrangement links TRBV7-9 to TRBJ1-1, with D tentatively TRBD1 (5 bases). CDR3 size: 14 residues. V lost 5 bases, J lost 7 bases, and 17 bases lay in between. Per the germline V gene, CDR1 is SEHNR and CDR2 is FQNEAQ (reference sequence). In DNA form, the CDR3 reads TGTGCCAGCAGCGACCCAGCAGGGAAAGATGAAGCTTTCTTT. It codes for CASSDPAGKDEAFF.

This chain uses TRBV5-1 with TRBJ1-1; TRBD1 is a possible D gene (6 bases). This CDR3 region has 15 residues. Germline V gene sequence: CDR1 SGHRS, CDR2 YFSETQ. The V end lost 4 bases, the J end lost 1 base, and 14 bases lay between the germline ends. CDR3 sequence: CASSTAGGQNTEAFF. The CDR3 DNA reads TGCGCCAGCAGCACTGCGGGGGGGCAGAACACTGAAGCTTTCTTT.